This record covers a single T cell receptor (beta chain). V trimming: 1 base; J trimming: 5 bases; junction bases outside the gene matches: 12. The CDR3 is 17 amino acids. Germline V gene data show CDR1 as PRHDT and CDR2 as FYEKMQ (reference sequence). The data were obtained in a study of shared T cell receptors in the human thymus. The repertoire was sequenced with immunoSEQ multiplex PCR; TCRdb's copy has only in-frame clones and lacks some. This table holds some 400,000 clones, 85% to 95% found once. This clonotype was obtained from a human donor. This chain joins TRBV13 and TRBJ2-7; 9 bases agree with TRBD2. Sequencing was carried out using thymocytes. CDR3 in DNA: TGTGCCAGCAGCTTAGCCCCTAGCGGGATGATAGACCACGAGCAGTACTTC. This encodes CASSLAPSGMIDHEQYF. The full variable domain, completed using reference TRBV13 and TRBJ2-7, is AAGVIQSPRHLIKEKRETATLKCYPIPRHDTVYWYQQGPGQDPQFLISFYEKMQSDKGSIPDRFSAQQFSDYHSELNMSSLELGDSALYFCASSLAPSGMIDHEQYFGPGTRLTVT.